These T cell receptor beta chains were read from a single sample in a study of cytomegalovirus exposure and HLA in healthy donors. Method: immunoSEQ multiplex PCR; TCRdb's copy keeps in-frame clones and lacks some. The sample holds around 140,000 clones, approximately 86% seen once. Sequencing used PBMCs. The receptors here all came from a woman between 40 and 50 years old in good health and CMV-seronegative. Each CDR3 is given with its conserved first and last residue. The size of a clone is reported for some rows only, either as once, few or many, or as a class for expanded clones.

V gene	clone size	J gene	CDR3 protein
TRBV11-1	once	TRBJ2-7	CASSLAGLHEQYF
TRBV19	-	TRBJ1-5	CASSATGGNQPQHF
TRBV10-2	few	TRBJ2-7	CASSEPWQNTYEQYF
TRBV30	-	TRBJ1-1	CAWRRTLNTEAFF
TRBV30	-	TRBJ2-7	CASARDFSYEQYF
TRBV5-6	-	TRBJ2-1	CASSFPSGSEQFF
TRBV7-9	-	TRBJ2-5	CASSLGRGETQYF
TRBV4-3	-	TRBJ2-3	CASSRSPRATSTDTQYF
TRBV7-5	-	TRBJ2-7	CARSLSTGQPPYEQYF
TRBV7-3	once	TRBJ2-1	CASSAYREQEQFF
TRBV5-1	once	TRBJ2-7	CASSLGSGGVDEQYF
TRBV11-3	-	TRBJ2-7	CASSLLAGAEQYF
TRBV9	-	TRBJ2-7	CASSKTSSGQLEQYF
TRBV29-1	-	TRBJ2-3	CSSRQGTGADTQYF
TRBV7-9	-	TRBJ1-1	CASSLEVPVAEAFF
TRBV5-1	-	TRBJ2-1	CASSLRGYNEQFF
TRBV4-1	-	TRBJ2-1	CASSMREPRDEQFF
TRBV11-2	few	TRBJ2-3	CASSFDGGNTQYF
TRBV5-8	few	TRBJ1-4	CASSFQRGGDEKLFF
TRBV28	-	TRBJ2-7	CASSLNRGYEQYF
TRBV7-2	-	TRBJ2-7	CASSLPVPAGAYEQYF
TRBV19	-	TRBJ2-1	CASSIGTGPYNEQFF
TRBV28	-	TRBJ1-5	CASSEQGNQPQHF
TRBV5-4	once	TRBJ2-3	CASSHGLAGGDTQYF
TRBV5-1	-	TRBJ2-1	CASSLGLAESSYNEQFF
TRBV5-1	-	TRBJ2-3	CASREGTNGATQYF
TRBV7-9	-	TRBJ2-1	CASSLVGADEQFF
TRBV5-5	-	TRBJ1-3	CASSGGGWTTIYF
TRBV28	-	TRBJ1-4	CASSPGQGQLKLFF
TRBV18	-	-	CASSHPWTGGPSYEQYF